The 15 T cell receptor beta chains listed next were all sequenced from one sample in a study of blood T cells in healthy people across ages. The authors ran a second PCR of roughly 6 to 12 cycles using a sample-barcoded 5' primer and a J-beta primer mix. A single record per CDR3 protein comes from TCRdb applying MiXCR to the 5' RACE reads. Here the sample spans about 930,000 distinct CDR3 sequences, 25% to 35% being singletons. This sample also appeared in a second study, on T cells of mothers and their children.

Input material: blood. The receptors here all came from a middle-aged woman in good health.

In this sample, this clonotype turned up a few times. The V call is TRBV6-6, the J call TRBJ1-5; weak D call: TRBD1 (6 bases). The CDR3 spans 15 residues. Germline CDR1 reads MNHNY; CDR2 reads SVGAGI (reference sequence). The V end was cut by 6 bases, the J end by 7 bases, with 19 bases between. The DNA for the CDR3 is TGTGCCAGCAGGATCGACAGGACTCCTGGACAGCCCCAGCATTTT. It yields the protein CASRIDRTPGQPQHF.

The J gene is TRBJ1-1, the V gene TRBV12-5; 8 nucleotides align to TRBD1. J gave up 3 bases and V 0 bases, and 9 bases lay outside the gene matches. The CDR3 covers 17 residues. Germline CDR1 and CDR2: LGHNT and FRNRAP. The CDR3 sequence is CASGLVGGQGAHTEAFF. The DNA for the CDR3 is TGTGCTAGTGGTTTGGTAGGTGGGCAGGGGGCACACACTGAAGCTTTCTTT.

The rearrangement joins TRBV7-2 to TRBJ1-1; D call uncertain. V was pared by 6 bases and J by 1 base, with 12 bases between. The CDR3 length is 14 residues. The germline gives CDR1 SGHTA, CDR2 FQGNSA. The CDR3: CASRSSVGNTEAFF. The DNA of the CDR3 is TGTGCCAGCAGGTCAAGCGTAGGGAACACTGAAGCTTTCTTT. Looking up the rest from reference TRBV7-2 and TRBJ1-1 gives the full variable domain: GAGVSQSPSNKVTEKGKDVELRCDPISGHTALYWYRQSLGQGLEFLIYFQGNSAPDKSGLPSDRFSAERTGGSVSTLTIQRTQQEDSAVYLCASRSSVGNTEAFFGQGTRLTVV.

This sequence joins TRBV9 and TRBJ2-2; TRBD1 matches 9 bases. From germline, CDR1 is SGDLS and CDR2 YYNGEE. The V gene end was trimmed by 0 bases and the J gene end by 7 bases; junction bases not matched to a gene: 13. The length of the CDR3 is 18 residues. The CDR3 spells CASSVGPPGTGYGGELFF. CDR3 sequence (DNA): TGTGCCAGCAGCGTAGGCCCCCCGGGGACAGGGTACGGCGGGGAGCTGTTTTTT.

This clonotype was counted a few times. The chain links TRBV12-3 or TRBV12-4 to TRBJ2-5; D is ambiguous. The CDR3 loop spans 14 amino acids. The ends were cut back, 5 bases at V and 0 bases at J, with 10 bases in the middle. The CDR3 loop reads CASSLHSNQETQYF. The CDR3 DNA is TGTGCCAGCAGTCTACACAGCAACCAAGAGACCCAGTACTTC.

The chain links TRBV6-2 or TRBV6-3 to TRBJ2-1; D is unclear. Germline V gene data show CDR1 as MNHEY and CDR2 as SVGEGT. The V and J ends lost 6 bases and 6 bases respectively, with 21 bases between them. CDR3 length: 16 amino acids. CDR3 nucleotides: TGTGCCAGCAGGGGGTCCCTCGGCCAACGAACCAATGAGCAGTTCTTC. This gives the protein CASRGSLGQRTNEQFF.

As regards this clonotype: At one end the junction does not follow the germline gene, possibly because of a read error. In nucleotides, the CDR3 is TGTGCCAGCAGCTTTGAGACAGAGAATTCGCCCCTCCACTTT. Protein sequence: CASSFETENSPLHF. The chain combines TRBV7-3 with TRBJ1-6; weak D call: TRBD1 (5 bases). The CDR3 loop spans 14 amino acids. Germline V CDR1 and CDR2: SGHTA, FQGTGA.

The count of this clonotype is one. This chain links TRBV12-3 or TRBV12-4 with TRBJ2-4, with D perhaps assigned TRBD1 or TRBD2 (6 bases each). The CDR3 loop spans 17 amino acids. The V end was cut by 5 bases, the J end by 13 bases, with 30 bases between. CDR3 coding DNA: TGTGCCAGCAGTAAAACCATTAATCCTACAGGGAGGAATGAGCAGTACTTC. It yields the protein CASSKTINPTGRNEQYF.

In its sample, this clonotype was seen a few times. This may be a read error: a much more frequent sequence differs by one nucleotide. This sequence joins TRBV10-3 and TRBJ2-7; 10 bases agree with TRBD1. Germline CDR1 reads ENHRY; CDR2 reads SYGVKD. The CDR3 sequence is 13 residues long. CDR3 amino acids: CAICEGTGDEQYF. CDR3 in DNA: TGTGCCATCTGTGAGGGGACAGGGGACGAGCAGTACTTC.

A word on this clonotype: Relative to the germline gene, one junction end is altered; a read error may explain this. This chain joins TRBV29-1 and TRBJ2-7; 7 nucleotides agree with TRBD1. The CDR3 runs 11 residues. Germline CDR1 and CDR2: SQVTM and ANQGSEA. This CDR3 reads CCVERGPEQYF. CDR3 bases: TGCTGCGTTGAAAGGGGGCCCGAGCAGTACTTC.

The chain is built from TRBV7-2 and TRBJ2-5; 7 nucleotides match TRBD2. The ends lost 2 bases at V and 11 bases at J; junction bases unmatched: 17. This CDR3 is built from 16 residues. Germline assignment: CDR1 SGHTA and CDR2 FQGNSA. The CDR3 region is CASSLRVRGVGNGQYF. DNA of the CDR3: TGTGCCAGCAGCTTAAGAGTTCGGGGGGTCGGTAACGGGCAGTACTTC.

This sequence joins TRBV19 and TRBJ1-4; D possibly corresponds to TRBD1 (5 bases). The CDR3 loop spans 15 amino acids. The V and J ends lost 1 base and 7 bases respectively, with 13 bases between them. Germline V gives CDR1 LNHDA, CDR2 SQIVND (reference sequence). The CDR3 reads CASSIGGTVGEKLFF. The CDR3 nucleotides are TGTGCCAGTAGTATAGGTGGGACCGTCGGTGAAAAACTGTTTTTT.

This clonotype came up a few times. The gene calls are TRBV6-1 and TRBJ1-4; TRBD1 matches at 8 bases. V was clipped by 2 bases and J by 5 bases; unmatched bases: 16. The germline V gene has CDR1 MNHNS and CDR2 SASEGT. The CDR3 loop spans 19 amino acids. CDR3 bases: TGTGCCAGCAGTGAACATGCAGTGTCGGGGGACAGGATAAATGAAAAACTGTTTTTT. It encodes CASSEHAVSGDRINEKLFF.

This clonotype came up a few times. The gene calls are TRBV7-2 and TRBJ2-1; 14 bases align to TRBD2. V was pared by 0 bases and J by 7 bases, with 5 bases of the junction left unmatched. The CDR3 runs 17 residues. CDR1 is SGHTA, CDR2 FQGNSA, per germline. The CDR3 sequence is CASSLAGLAGGRNEQFF. The CDR3, as DNA: TGTGCCAGCAGCTTAGCAGGACTAGCGGGGGGTAGAAATGAGCAGTTCTTC.

Of note for this clonotype: This could be a read error, since a much larger clone is one nucleotide away. This chain joins TRBV20-1 and TRBJ2-5, with D possibly TRBD2 on 7 matching bases. CDR1 is DFQATT and CDR2 is SNEGSKA in the germline V gene (reference sequence). The CDR3 is 14 amino acids. The CDR3 loop reads CSAGGAGTQETQCF. In nucleotides, the CDR3 is TGCAGTGCTGGGGGGGCAGGAACGCAAGAGACCCAGTGCTTC.